This T cell receptor (beta chain) was profiled in a study of OX40 agonist ivuxolimab in advanced cancers. This CDR3 comprises 15 residues. Germline V gene data show CDR1 as SNHLY and CDR2 as FYNNEI. Trimming shortened V by 1 base and J by 2 bases, and 9 bases separated the two germline ends. Sequenced by immunoSEQ multiplex PCR; TCRdb stores in-frame clones only, minus some. The table lists about 66,000 clones, more than 75% of them singletons. This clonotype was obtained from an adult with an advanced solid tumor such as melanoma, head and neck, liver or kidney cancer. The sequences come from CD4+ or CD8+ T cells sorted from blood, collected in a trial of the OX40 agonist ivuxolimab. V is TRBV2 and J is TRBJ1-5; D is undetermined. For the CDR3, the DNA is TGTGCCAGCAGTGAAGACGGTTTGGGCAATCAGCCCCAGCATTTT. Translating it yields CASSEDGLGNQPQHF.